This TCR beta chain was observed in a study of cytomegalovirus exposure and HLA in healthy donors. This clone showed up just once. As yet, its antigen is unknown. Overall study results and limits: It was in a later analysis that TCR association rates were seen to vary by HLA locus, highest for DRB1 and lowest for HLA-C.

Use of 60 Vbeta and 13 Jbeta primers characterized the PCR. The protocol was immunoSEQ multiplex PCR, while the TCRdb copy is restricted to in-frame clones and leaves out a portion. The sample shows 95,000 to 100,000 clones, more than 70% of them seen only once. CDR3 size: 13 residues. The germline V gene encodes CDR1 SGHVS and CDR2 FNYEAQ. The V end lost 5 bases, the J end lost 1 base, and 8 bases lay between the germline ends. This clonotype was obtained from a female donor in good health and CMV-seronegative. V and J are TRBV7-6 and TRBJ1-1; no clear D gene. The sequencing sample was made of PBMCs. Written as DNA, the CDR3 is TGTGCCAGCAGCGGCTTCCGGAACACTGAAGCTTTCTTT. It encodes CASSGFRNTEAFF.